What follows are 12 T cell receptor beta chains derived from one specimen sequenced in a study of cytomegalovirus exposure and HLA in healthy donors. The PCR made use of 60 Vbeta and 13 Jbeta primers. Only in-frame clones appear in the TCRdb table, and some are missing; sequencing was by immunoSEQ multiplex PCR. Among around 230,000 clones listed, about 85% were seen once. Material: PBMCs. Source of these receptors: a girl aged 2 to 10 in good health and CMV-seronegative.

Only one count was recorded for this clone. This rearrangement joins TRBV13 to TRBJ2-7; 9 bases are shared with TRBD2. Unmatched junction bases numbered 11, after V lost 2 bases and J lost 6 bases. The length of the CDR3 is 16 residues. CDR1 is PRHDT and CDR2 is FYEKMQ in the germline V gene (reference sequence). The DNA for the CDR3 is TGTGCCAGCAGCTTAAGTTTATCGGGACTAGCAGCCGAGCAGTACTTC. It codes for CASSLSLSGLAAEQYF.

Here the CDR3 reads CASSLVDRGGGYTF. The CDR3 DNA sequence: TGTGCCAGCAGCTTAGTAGACAGGGGAGGAGGCTACACCTTC. The V call is TRBV11-2, the J call TRBJ1-2, with 8 nucleotides matching TRBD1. This CDR3 is built from 14 residues. Germline CDR1 is SGHAT and CDR2 is FQNNGV. J gave up 8 bases and V 1 base, and 6 bases lay outside the gene matches.

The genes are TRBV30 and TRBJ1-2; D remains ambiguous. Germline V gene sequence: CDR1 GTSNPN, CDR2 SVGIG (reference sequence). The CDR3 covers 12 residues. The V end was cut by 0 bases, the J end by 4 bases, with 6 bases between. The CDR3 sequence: CAWSVRIYGYTF. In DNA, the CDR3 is TGTGCCTGGAGTGTCAGGATCTATGGCTACACCTTC. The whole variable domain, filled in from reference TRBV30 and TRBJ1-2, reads SQTIHQWPATLVQPVGSPLSLECTVEGTSNPNLYWYRQAAGRGLQLLFYSVGIGQISSEVPQNLSASRPQDRQFILSSKKLLLSDSGFYLCAWSVRIYGYTFGSGTRLTVV.

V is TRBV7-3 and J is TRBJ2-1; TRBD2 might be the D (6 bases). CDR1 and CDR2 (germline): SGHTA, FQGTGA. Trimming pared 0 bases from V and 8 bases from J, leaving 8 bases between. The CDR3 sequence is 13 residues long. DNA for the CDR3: TGTGCCAGCAGCTTAACGCGGGGTGATGAGCAGTTCTTC. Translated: CASSLTRGDEQFF.

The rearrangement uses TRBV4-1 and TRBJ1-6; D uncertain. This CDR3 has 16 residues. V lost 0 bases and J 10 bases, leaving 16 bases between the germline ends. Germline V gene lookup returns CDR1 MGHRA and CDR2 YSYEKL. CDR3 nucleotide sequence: TGCGCCAGCAGCCAAGATGCTGCCGGTACGGGGTCACCCCTCCACTTT. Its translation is CASSQDAAGTGSPLHF.

The CDR3 is CASSYRGGANVLTF. The CDR3 DNA follows: TGTGCCAGCAGTTACAGGGGTGGGGCCAACGTCCTGACTTTC. This rearrangement joins TRBV6-6 to TRBJ2-6, with D possibly matching TRBD1 (5 bases). CDR1 is MNHNY and CDR2 is SVGAGI in the germline V gene (reference sequence). V was cut by 2 bases and J by 3 bases, with 5 bases left in between. The CDR3 runs to 14 residues.

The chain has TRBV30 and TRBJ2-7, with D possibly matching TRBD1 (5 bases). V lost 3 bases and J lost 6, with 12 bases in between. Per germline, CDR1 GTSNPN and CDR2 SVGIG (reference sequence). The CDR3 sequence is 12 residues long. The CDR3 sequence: CAWSRQLGEQYF. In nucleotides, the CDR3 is TGTGCCTGGAGCAGACAGTTGGGCGAGCAGTACTTC.

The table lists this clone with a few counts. CDR3 amino acids: CASSSGSRSTDTQYF. In DNA, the CDR3 is TGTGCCAGCAGTTCGGGGAGTCGAAGCACAGATACGCAGTATTTT. The rearrangement links TRBV27 to TRBJ2-3; D is perhaps TRBD2 (5 bases). The CDR3 is 15 residues long. The V and J ends lost 4 bases and 0 bases respectively, with 11 bases between them. The germline gives CDR1 MNHEY, CDR2 SMNVEV (reference sequence).

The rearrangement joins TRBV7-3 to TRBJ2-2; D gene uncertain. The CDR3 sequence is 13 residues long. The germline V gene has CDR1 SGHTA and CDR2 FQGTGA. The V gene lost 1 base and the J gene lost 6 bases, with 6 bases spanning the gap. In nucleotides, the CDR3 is TGTGCCAGCAGCTTAAGAGGCTCCGGGGAGCTGTTTTTT. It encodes CASSLRGSGELFF.

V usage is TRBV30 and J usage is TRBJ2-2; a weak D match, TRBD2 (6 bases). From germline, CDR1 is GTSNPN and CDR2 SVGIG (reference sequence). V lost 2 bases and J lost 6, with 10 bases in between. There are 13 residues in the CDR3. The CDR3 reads CAWSPDYSGELFF. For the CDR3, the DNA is TGTGCCTGGAGTCCGGACTACTCCGGGGAGCTGTTTTTT.

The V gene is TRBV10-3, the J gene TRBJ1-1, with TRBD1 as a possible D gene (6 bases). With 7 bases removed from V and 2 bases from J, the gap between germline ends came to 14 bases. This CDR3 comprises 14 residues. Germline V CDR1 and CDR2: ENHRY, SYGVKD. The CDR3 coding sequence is TGTGCCATCAAAGACGGGGGGGCTAACACTGAAGCTTTCTTT. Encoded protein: CAIKDGGANTEAFF.

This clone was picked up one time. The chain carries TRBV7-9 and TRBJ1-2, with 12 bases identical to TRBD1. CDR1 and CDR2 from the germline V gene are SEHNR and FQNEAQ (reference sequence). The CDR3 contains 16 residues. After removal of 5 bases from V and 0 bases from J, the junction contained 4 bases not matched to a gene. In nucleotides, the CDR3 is TGTGCCAGCAGCCGGGACAGGGGGCCCCCTAACTATGGCTACACCTTC. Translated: CASSRDRGPPNYGYTF.